This entry features one TCR beta chain sequence. Its specificity is unknown. The data originate from a study of T cells after yellow fever vaccination. Overall study: When fractions had low cell numbers, they were prepared with SMART-Seq v4 Ultra Low Input.

General study results and limits: Most clones from primary vaccination were detected again post-booster (96% CD4, roughly 85% CD8). Some clonotypes, a small share, were shared between CD4 and CD8 compartments.

Trimming cost V 4 bases and J 0 bases; bases outside gene matches: 0. Germline lookup yields CDR1 MNHEY and CDR2 SMNVEV (reference sequence). The CDR3 has 15 amino acids. Conversion of TCR transcripts into cDNA relied on 5'RACE template switching, which added a universal primer site and UMIs. TCRdb re-called the 5' RACE reads through MiXCR, storing one row per CDR3 protein. The sample includes just over 250,000 distinct CDR3 sequences, about 5.2% of them seen just once. The rearrangement links TRBV27 to TRBJ2-6; 7 bases line up with TRBD2. This TCR was recovered from a man younger than 30 who received the YFV17D yellow fever vaccine. The input for sequencing was CD4+ T cells sorted from PBMCs, taken on the day of the yellow fever booster vaccination. CDR3 amino acids: CASSSGGSGANVLTF. Written as DNA, the CDR3 is TGTGCCAGCAGTTCGGGGGGCTCTGGGGCCAACGTCCTGACTTTC.